This TCR beta chain was observed in a study of response to subunit inactivated influenza vaccine (dated by TCRdb to the late 2010s). Study-level background: To follow how T cells responded to a trivalent subunit inactivated influenza vaccine, the researchers relied on deep quantitative profiling of the T cell receptor repertoire.

The investigation overall reported the following: It was suggested by the authors that each seasonal influenza vaccination may recruit only a limited number of new T cells.

Reading the germline V gene (reference sequence) gives CDR1 SGHNT and CDR2 YYREEE. CDR3 length: 16 amino acids, cysteine to phenylalanine. CDR3 DNA is the only sequence kept; it has 48 bases, read in frame from the first base. Trimming removed 0 bases from V and 5 bases from J; the gene matches leave 4 bases unexplained. Library preparation used RT-PCR. Instrument on record: Illumina HiSeq 2500. Using fastp trimming at Q25 and MiXCR clonotype assembly, TCRdb reanalyzed the public sequencing data and kept in-frame beta chains. For every CDR3 protein sequence, its rows merge into one entry that carries the most common genes and DNA. This sample gives just under 250,000 distinct CDR3 sequences in total; 12% of them show up just once. The ten largest account for 7.8% of the sample. Notes on this clonotype: The antigen this receptor binds is unknown. Per-base qualities were not stored, and no clone one base away is much larger.

This specimen was non-naive T cells sorted from PBMCs, taken roughly 15 days before vaccination. What this sample's cell subset or site label stands for: memory T cell fraction. This chain is built from TRBV5-4 and TRBJ2-2, with TRBD2 identical over 10 junction bases. The sequence derives from a man aged 50 to 60 who received an inactivated influenza vaccine. Donor details come from another sample of the same person, matched by shared clones. The DNA sequence is TGTGCCAGCAGCTTGGAACTAGCGGGACCAACCGGGGAGCTGTTTTTT. This codes for CASSLELAGPTGELFF.